The rows below give T cell receptor beta chains drawn from one sample of a study of shared clonotypes between healthy human individuals. Profiling relied on immunoSEQ multiplex PCR, and the TCRdb table lists in-frame clones only, not all of them. Counted here are over a million clones, about 96% occurring once; the ten biggest clones make up about 1%. Sequencing input: naive CD4+ T cells sorted from blood. The origin of the receptors is a man aged 30 to 45 in good health. CDR3s include the opening cysteine and the closing phenylalanine or tryptophan. D genes are given only for firm matches. Only some rows state a clone size, as once, few, many or a class for expanded clones.

length: 15
V: TRBV29-1
size: NA
J: TRBJ2-7
D: TRBD1
DNA: TGCAGCGTGAGAATAGGACAGGCCTCGAGTGGAGAGCAGTACTTC
CDR3: CSVRIGQASSGEQYF

length: 14
V: TRBV28
size: NA
J: TRBJ1-3
D: NA
DNA: TGTGCCAGCAGTATTCGTGCTGCTGGAAACACCATATATTTT
CDR3: CASSIRAAGNTIYF

length: 15
V: TRBV6-1
size: NA
J: TRBJ2-7
D: TRBD1
DNA: TGTGCCAGCAGTGATCCCGGGACAGGGCGATACGAGCAGTACTTC
CDR3: CASSDPGTGRYEQYF

length: 13
V: TRBV28
size: NA
J: TRBJ1-2
D: NA
DNA: TGTGCCAGCAGGGCATCGGGGAACTATGGCTACACCTTC
CDR3: CASRASGNYGYTF

length: 12
V: TRBV6-1
size: NA
J: TRBJ1-1
D: TRBD1
DNA: TGTGCCAGCAGTAGTCCAGGGGGTGAAGCTTTCTTT
CDR3: CASSSPGGEAFF

length: 13
V: TRBV5-6
size: NA
J: TRBJ2-3
D: NA
DNA: TGTGCCAGCAGCCCCCTCAGCACAGATACGCAGTATTTT
CDR3: CASSPLSTDTQYF

length: 15
V: TRBV29-1
size: NA
J: TRBJ2-7
D: TRBD2
DNA: TGCAGCGCCAATAAAGGGGCTAGCGGGATGGGCGAGCAGTACTTC
CDR3: CSANKGASGMGEQYF

length: 14
V: TRBV28
size: once
J: TRBJ1-1
D: NA
DNA: TGTGCCAGCAGACCCGGGACATATAACACTGAAGCTTTCTTT
CDR3: CASRPGTYNTEAFF

length: 17
V: TRBV4-1
size: NA
J: TRBJ1-2
D: TRBD1
DNA: TGCGCCAGCAGCCGCCTGGGACAGGGTCACCTTGCGTATGGCTACACCTTC
CDR3: CASSRLGQGHLAYGYTF

length: 15
V: TRBV27
size: NA
J: TRBJ1-3
D: NA
DNA: TGTGCCAGCAGTTTGAGTCTGGACCCAAGAAACACCATATATTTT
CDR3: CASSLSLDPRNTIYF

length: 13
V: TRBV28
size: NA
J: TRBJ2-1
D: NA
DNA: TGTGCCAGCAGCTCGGTAGGCTTCAATGAGCAGTTCTTC
CDR3: CASSSVGFNEQFF

length: 15
V: TRBV9
size: NA
J: TRBJ2-1
D: NA
DNA: TGTGCCAGCAGCGGTCGGGTCGCTAGCGCCAATGAGCAGTTCTTC
CDR3: CASSGRVASANEQFF

length: 14
V: TRBV19
size: NA
J: TRBJ2-7
D: NA
DNA: TGTGCCAGTAGGAGGGACCTGAGCTCCTACGAGCAGTACTTC
CDR3: CASRRDLSSYEQYF

length: 11
V: TRBV7-9
size: once
J: TRBJ1-2
D: NA
DNA: TGTGCCAGCTCAGGGGAGTATGGCTACACCTTC
CDR3: CASSGEYGYTF

length: 15
V: TRBV6-5
size: NA
J: TRBJ2-1
D: TRBD2
DNA: TGTGCCAGCAGTTACCGACTAGCGGTATACAATGAGCAGTTCTTC
CDR3: CASSYRLAVYNEQFF

length: 16
V: TRBV18
size: NA
J: TRBJ2-2
D: NA
DNA: TGTGCCAGCTCACCGAGGACAGGAGGGACCACCGGGGAGCTGTTTTTT
CDR3: CASSPRTGGTTGELFF

length: 15
V: TRBV4-3
size: NA
J: TRBJ2-5
D: TRBD1
DNA: TGCGCCAGCAGCCAAAGGGACAGGGGGCGGGAGACCCAGTACTTC
CDR3: CASSQRDRGRETQYF

length: 16
V: TRBV28
size: once
J: TRBJ2-3
D: TRBD2
DNA: TGTGCCAGCAGTTCGCGACTAGCGGGAGTGAGAGATACGCAGTATTTT
CDR3: CASSSRLAGVRDTQYF

length: 16
V: TRBV19
size: NA
J: TRBJ2-2
D: NA
DNA: TGTGCCAGTAGTAAGCCGGGACTCCCGGGTGCCGGGGAGCTGTTTTTT
CDR3: CASSKPGLPGAGELFF

length: 17
V: TRBV2
size: NA
J: TRBJ2-2
D: NA
DNA: TGTGCCAGCAGTGAAGTTCGTGGGACAACGAACACCGGGGAGCTGTTTTTT
CDR3: CASSEVRGTTNTGELFF

length: 14
V: TRBV7-9
size: once
J: TRBJ2-3
D: TRBD1
DNA: TGTGCCAGCAGCTCAGGACAGGGTGCAGATACGCAGTATTTT
CDR3: CASSSGQGADTQYF

length: 14
V: TRBV19
size: NA
J: TRBJ2-3
D: NA
DNA: TGTGCCAGTAGTGCCACTACGAGCACAGATACGCAGTATTTT
CDR3: CASSATTSTDTQYF

length: 15
V: TRBV7-9
size: NA
J: TRBJ2-3
D: NA
DNA: TGTGCCAGCAGTTCTACCGGGACCCGGGCGTATACGCAGTATTTT
CDR3: CASSSTGTRAYTQYF

length: 13
V: TRBV5-5
size: NA
J: TRBJ2-5
D: NA
DNA: TGTGCCAGCAGCTTGTATAGGACGGAGACCCAGTACTTC
CDR3: CASSLYRTETQYF

length: 12
V: TRBV28
size: NA
J: TRBJ1-1
D: NA
DNA: TGTGCCAGCAGGGACAGATCTACTGAAGCTTTCTTT
CDR3: CASRDRSTEAFF

length: 14
V: TRBV6-4
size: NA
J: TRBJ2-6
D: NA
DNA: TGTGCCAGCAGAAGGGGCTCTGGGGCCAACGTCCTGACTTTC
CDR3: CASRRGSGANVLTF

length: 15
V: TRBV7-9
size: once
J: TRBJ2-7
D: TRBD2
DNA: TGTGCCAGCAGCTTAGTTATTAGCGGGACCTACGAGCAGTACTTC
CDR3: CASSLVISGTYEQYF

length: 13
V: TRBV2
size: NA
J: TRBJ2-5
D: NA
DNA: TGTGCCAGCACGGGCCAGACCCAAGAGACCCAGTACTTC
CDR3: CASTGQTQETQYF

length: 13
V: TRBV29-1
size: NA
J: TRBJ1-1
D: NA
DNA: TGCAGCGTTGCACAACTAATGAACACTGAAGCTTTCTTT
CDR3: CSVAQLMNTEAFF

length: 16
V: TRBV7-2
size: once
J: TRBJ2-3
D: TRBD2
DNA: TGTGCCAGCAGCGACGGACTAGCGGGAGCTGTAGATACGCAGTATTTT
CDR3: CASSDGLAGAVDTQYF

length: 12
V: TRBV30
size: NA
J: TRBJ1-2
D: NA
DNA: TGTGCCTGGAGCCAGACAGGTAGTGGCTACACCTTC
CDR3: CAWSQTGSGYTF

length: 17
V: TRBV11-3
size: NA
J: TRBJ2-3
D: NA
DNA: TGTGCCAGCAGCTTAGGTCAGGCTAGCCGTGGCGCAGATACGCAGTATTTT
CDR3: CASSLGQASRGADTQYF